This T cell receptor (beta chain) emerged from a study of CD8 T cells in ankylosing spondylitis. MiXCR, run by TCRdb on the 5' RACE reads, gives a single entry per CDR3 protein. The sample shows 85,000 to 90,000 distinct CDR3 sequences, more than 25% of them seen only once. The CDR3 is made up of 15 amino acids. CDR1 is DFQATT and CDR2 is SNEGSKA in the germline V gene (reference sequence). V shed 5 bases, J shed 6 bases, and the junction held 13 bases outside the gene matches. The chain uses TRBV20-1 and TRBJ2-7; 10 positions match TRBD1. The sequenced material came from blood, either unsorted or a sorted T cell fraction (not recorded which). This receptor was identified in a male donor with ankylosing spondylitis or in good health (not recorded which). CDR3 sequence: CSASSVDRGGFEQYF. DNA of the CDR3: TGCAGTGCTTCCTCTGTGGACAGGGGGGGATTCGAGCAGTACTTC.